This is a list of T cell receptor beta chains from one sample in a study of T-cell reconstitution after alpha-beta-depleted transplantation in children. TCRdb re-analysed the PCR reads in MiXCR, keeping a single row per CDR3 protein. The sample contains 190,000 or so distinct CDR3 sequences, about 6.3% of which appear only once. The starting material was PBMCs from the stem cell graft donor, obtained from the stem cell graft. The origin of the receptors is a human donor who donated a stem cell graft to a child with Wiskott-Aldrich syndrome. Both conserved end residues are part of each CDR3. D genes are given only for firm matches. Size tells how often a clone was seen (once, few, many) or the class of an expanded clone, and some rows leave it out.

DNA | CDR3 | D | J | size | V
TGTGCCAGCAGTCCTATTCCGGGACGTCTCAATCAGCCCCAGCATTTT | CASSPIPGRLNQPQHF | NA | TRBJ1-5 | many | TRBV12-3/TRBV12-4
TGTGCCTTCACCCTCGGCTGGCTAGCGGGGGCCTCTAGCACAGATACGCAGTATTTT | CAFTLGWLAGASSTDTQYF | TRBD2 | TRBJ2-3 | once | TRBV2
TGTGCCAGTAGTATAGCCGGCACAGATACGCAGTATTTT | CASSIAGTDTQYF | NA | TRBJ2-3 | few | TRBV19
TGTGCCAGCAGCCGATACACAGATACGCAGTATTTT | CASSRYTDTQYF | NA | TRBJ2-3 | many | TRBV7-2
TGTGCCAGCTCACCACCGATGGGACTAGCGGGACTAGGGGAGCAGTTCTTC | CASSPPMGLAGLGEQFF | TRBD2 | TRBJ2-1 | NA | TRBV18
TGTGCCTGGAGTGTACAAGTTGTCAGTTCCTACAATGAGCAGTTCTTC | CAWSVQVVSSYNEQFF | NA | TRBJ2-1 | many | TRBV30
TGCGCCAGCAGCCAAGTTGCAGGGAGTATGTCCTACGAGCAGTACTTC | CASSQVAGSMSYEQYF | NA | TRBJ2-7 | many | TRBV4-3
TGCAGTGCTAGAGGGAACAGGAACCCCTACGAGCAGTACTTC | CSARGNRNPYEQYF | NA | TRBJ2-7 | NA | TRBV20-1
TGTGCCAGCAGAAGTACGAACAATCAGCCCCAGCATTTT | CASRSTNNQPQHF | NA | TRBJ1-5 | many | TRBV7-2
TGCGCCAGCAGCTTTCGACCGACAGATACGCAGTATTTT | CASSFRPTDTQYF | NA | TRBJ2-3 | many | TRBV5-1
TGTGCCAGCAGCCAAGGAGGGGGGGGGCGAACCGGGGAGCTGTTTTTT | CASSQGGGGRTGELFF | NA | TRBJ2-2 | NA | TRBV3-1
TGCAGTGCTACCCCACTCTTAGCGGGGAAGTCCTACGAGCAGTACTTC | CSATPLLAGKSYEQYF | TRBD2 | TRBJ2-7 | many | TRBV20-1
TGTGCCAGCTCACCCTTCTTCTCTGGCTACACCTTC | CASSPFFSGYTF | NA | TRBJ1-2 | NA | TRBV18
TGTGCCAGCAGCCTACGGGGGACAAATCAGCCCCAGCATTTT | CASSLRGTNQPQHF | NA | TRBJ1-5 | NA | TRBV12-3/TRBV12-4
TGCGCCAGCAGCTTTGGACAGGGAGATGTGTGGTACTTC | CASSFGQGDVWYF | TRBD1 | TRBJ2-7 | NA | TRBV5-1
TGTGCCAGCAGTTCCACCGGCAGATATAGCAATCAGCCCCAGCATTTT | CASSSTGRYSNQPQHF | NA | TRBJ1-5 | many | TRBV27
TGCGCCAGCAGCTTGGAAGGCGGGGAGCTGTTTTTT | CASSLEGGELFF | NA | TRBJ2-2 | many | TRBV5-1
TGCAGTGCTAGAGCAGTCTCTGGGAGCACTGAAGCTTTCTTT | CSARAVSGSTEAFF | NA | TRBJ1-1 | many | TRBV20-1
TGTGCCTGGAGTGTAAAACAGGGAGGTTCCTACGAGCAGTACTTC | CAWSVKQGGSYEQYF | NA | TRBJ2-7 | many | TRBV30
TGCAGTGCCACAACCAGCAATCAGCCCCAGCATTTT | CSATTSNQPQHF | NA | TRBJ1-5 | many | TRBV20-1
TGCAGCGTTGAGGCAGGACCCCTCACCGGGGAGCTGTTTTTT | CSVEAGPLTGELFF | NA | TRBJ2-2 | many | TRBV29-1
TGTGCCAGCAGCCCCCTAGTTTGGGACATTCAGTACTTC | CASSPLVWDIQYF | NA | TRBJ2-4 | many | TRBV5-5
TGTGCCAGCAGCCAAGATAGCCCCGGCGGGGGGAGCACAGATACGCAGTATTTT | CASSQDSPGGGSTDTQYF | TRBD2 | TRBJ2-3 | few | TRBV3-1
TGCGCCAGCAGTCTGGAAGGGACTAGCGACTACGAGCAGTACTTC | CASSLEGTSDYEQYF | TRBD2 | TRBJ2-7 | many | TRBV5-1
TGTGCCAGCCGCACTACACTAGCGGGGGGGGGTACGCAGTATTTT | CASRTTLAGGGTQYF | TRBD2 | TRBJ2-3 | many | TRBV27
TGCGCCAGCAGCCAAGACTCGGGACAGTATCACTCCTACGAGCAGTACTTC | CASSQDSGQYHSYEQYF | TRBD1 | TRBJ2-7 | NA | TRBV4-3
TGCGCCAGCAGCATCGACAGGGGGTCCTATAATTCACCCCTCCACTTT | CASSIDRGSYNSPLHF | TRBD1 | TRBJ1-6 | many | TRBV5-1
TGTGCCAGCAGCGCACTACAGGGAAGCGAGCAGTTCTTC | CASSALQGSEQFF | NA | TRBJ2-1 | NA | TRBV11-2
TGTGCCAGCAGCCCAAATACGGGGGGGAGCACCATATATTTT | CASSPNTGGSTIYF | NA | TRBJ1-3 | few | TRBV3-1
TGCAGTGCAACCGGGGACAGTTTCAACACTGAAGCTTTCTTT | CSATGDSFNTEAFF | TRBD1 | TRBJ1-1 | many | TRBV20-1
TGTGCCAGCAGCTGGAATGAAAAACTGTTTTTT | CASSWNEKLFF | NA | TRBJ1-4 | many | TRBV13
TGCGCCAGCAGCCAAGAGGACAGGTTTCCTCTCTATGGCTACACCTTC | CASSQEDRFPLYGYTF | TRBD1 | TRBJ1-2 | many | TRBV4-3
TGTGCCAGAGGGGATAATTCACCCCTCCACTTT | CARGDNSPLHF | NA | TRBJ1-6 | many | TRBV21-1
TGCAGTGCTAGAGATCGGGACAGGGAGGGGAGCTCCTATAATTCACCCCTCCACTTT | CSARDRDREGSSYNSPLHF | TRBD1 | TRBJ1-6 | many | TRBV20-1
TGTGCCAGCAGTTATGGACGCAGGGGATACGAGCAGTACTTC | CASSYGRRGYEQYF | NA | TRBJ2-7 | many | TRBV6-2/TRBV6-3
TGCAGCGTTGGGGTGACCGGGACAGGGAATGAAAAACTGTTTTTT | CSVGVTGTGNEKLFF | TRBD1 | TRBJ1-4 | many | TRBV29-1
TGTGCCAGCAGCTCCCTAAGCGTTGAGCAGGGGGGCGGGGAGCTGTTTTTT | CASSSLSVEQGGGELFF | NA | TRBJ2-2 | many | TRBV13
TGTGCCAGCAGACCGGGTCAGGGAAGAGAGACCCAGTACTTC | CASRPGQGRETQYF | NA | TRBJ2-5 | many | TRBV5-5
TGTGCCAGCAATATCGTAGGGACAATCTATGGCTACACCTTC | CASNIVGTIYGYTF | NA | TRBJ1-2 | many | TRBV7-2
TGTGCCAGCGAAACGGGCCTGGTGAATCAGCCCCAGCATTTT | CASETGLVNQPQHF | NA | TRBJ1-5 | NA | TRBV6-2/TRBV6-3
TGTGCCAGCAGTTACTCCCTCGGGGCTATACATGGCTACACCTTC | CASSYSLGAIHGYTF | NA | TRBJ1-2 | many | TRBV6-5
TGCAGTGCTAGAGGTGGGACGGTACCGAACACTGAAGCTTTCTTT | CSARGGTVPNTEAFF | NA | TRBJ1-1 | many | TRBV20-1
TGCAGTGCTAGAGATTTACCGGGTTCGAACACCGGGGAGCTGTTTTTT | CSARDLPGSNTGELFF | NA | TRBJ2-2 | many | TRBV20-1
TGCGCCAGCAGCCAAGAATCAGGGTTGGCTTCACCCCTCCACTTT | CASSQESGLASPLHF | NA | TRBJ1-6 | many | TRBV4-3
TGCGCCAGCAGCGTAGTCACAGGGGGCCGGGGAACTGAAGCTTTCTTT | CASSVVTGGRGTEAFF | TRBD1 | TRBJ1-1 | few | TRBV5-1
TGCGCCAGCAGACTCTCCAGCTCCTACAATGAGCAGTTCTTC | CASRLSSSYNEQFF | NA | TRBJ2-1 | NA | TRBV5-1
TGCAGTGCTAGAGGGGCACTAGGGGGGGGGACAGATACGCAGTATTTT | CSARGALGGGTDTQYF | NA | TRBJ2-3 | many | TRBV20-1
TGCAGTGCGGCCGACGGGGGAAACTATGGCTACACCTTC | CSAADGGNYGYTF | NA | TRBJ1-2 | many | TRBV20-1